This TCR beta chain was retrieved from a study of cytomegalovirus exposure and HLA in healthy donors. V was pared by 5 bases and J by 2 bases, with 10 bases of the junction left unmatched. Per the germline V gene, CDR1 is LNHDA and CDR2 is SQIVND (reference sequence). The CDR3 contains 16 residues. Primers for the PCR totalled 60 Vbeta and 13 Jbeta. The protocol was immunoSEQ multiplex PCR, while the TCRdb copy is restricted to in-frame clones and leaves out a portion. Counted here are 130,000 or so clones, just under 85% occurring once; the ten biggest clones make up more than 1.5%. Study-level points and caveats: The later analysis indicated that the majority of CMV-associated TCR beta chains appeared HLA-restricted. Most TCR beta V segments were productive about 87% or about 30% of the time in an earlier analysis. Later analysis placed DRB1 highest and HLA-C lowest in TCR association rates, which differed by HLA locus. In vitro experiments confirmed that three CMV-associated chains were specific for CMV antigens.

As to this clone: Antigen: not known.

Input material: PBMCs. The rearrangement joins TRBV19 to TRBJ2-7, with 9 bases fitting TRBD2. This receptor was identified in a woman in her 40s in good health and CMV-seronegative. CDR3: CASSPLSGRFPYEQYF. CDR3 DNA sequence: TGTGCCAGTAGTCCGCTGAGCGGGAGGTTCCCCTACGAGCAGTACTTC. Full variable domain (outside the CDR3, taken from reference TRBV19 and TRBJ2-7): DGGITQSPKYLFRKEGQNVTLSCEQNLNHDAMYWYRQDPGQGLRLIYYSQIVNDFQKGDIAEGYSVSREKKESFPLTVTSAQKNPTAFYLCASSPLSGRFPYEQYFGPGTRLTVT.